This record covers a single T cell receptor (beta chain). Its antigen specificity is not known. No base quality values were provided; no much bigger clone lies one nucleotide off. Including cysteine and phenylalanine, the CDR3 has 16 amino acids. Solely the CDR3 DNA is kept, with 48 bases framed from the first base. The germline V end is reduced by 4 bases and the J end by 1 base; junction bases left unmatched: 9. Sequences SGHKS (CDR1) and YYEKEE (CDR2) are obtained from the germline V gene (reference sequence). This record comes from a study of blood T cells in healthy people across ages (dated by TCRdb to 2014 to 2015). For context, the study as a whole: Template switching captured roughly one uniquely barcoded TCR beta cDNA molecule per two T cells in model experiments. Age-related changes in TCR beta repertoire diversity were measured in the study by deep sequencing normalized with unique cDNA molecular identifiers. Four age groups were formed from the donors: young (average approximately 15 years), middle-aged (approximately 39), aged (about 68) and long-lived (82). To avoid experimental bias, donors of different ages were spread randomly across the sequencing lanes. Using the same blood draw, the study looked at two additional independent replicas of 1 million unique cDNA reads for two donors, one aged 18 to 30 and the other aged 80 or older.

Donors were roughly 40 systemically healthy Caucasian individuals from Russia aged roughly 6 to 100 years. Roughly 10 milliliters of peripheral blood were collected from each donor into EDTA-treated Vacutainer tubes. PBMCs were isolated by Ficoll-Paque density-gradient centrifugation, with at least 6 million obtained per sample. Total RNA, at least 6 micrograms per sample, was extracted from PBMCs with Trizol reagent. The percentages of naive CD45RAhigh/CD27high T cells were determined by flow cytometry on a PBMC aliquot from every donor. Preparation of the library involved 5' RACE. The listed sequencing device is Illumina HiSeq 2500. A second PCR of roughly 6 to 12 cycles was run with a J-beta primer mix and a sample-barcoded 5' primer. A template-switch 5' adaptor carrying 12 random nucleotides introduced a unique molecular identifier onto each TCR beta cDNA molecule. Each sample yielded at least 2.5 million CDR3-containing paired-end reads. The Mint cDNA synthesis kit, primed by a TRBC-specific oligonucleotide, was used to synthesize first-strand cDNA from all RNA. After uracil-DNA glycosylase treatment, a first 18-cycle PCR used universal primers M1SS and BC2_uni_R on all cDNA. The published analysis was carried out like this. Normalization of each sample was performed by random selection of 1 million high-quality reads, each carrying a distinct molecular identifier. Reads sharing molecular identifiers were discarded rather than binned into consensus sequences. MiTCR, set to a Q25 quality threshold and the strictest error-elimination algorithm, was used for CDR3 identification, clonotype clustering and error correction. A nonparametric unseen species model with Euler transformation was used to estimate a lower bound on total TCR beta diversity. TCRdb took the public reads, trimmed them with fastp at Q25, ran MiXCR for clone calling and kept in-frame beta chains. For every CDR3 protein sequence, its rows merge into one entry that carries the most common genes and DNA. V and J calls and clone size were set by TCRdb, not the authors. Within this sample are roughly 700,000 distinct CDR3 sequences, with 49% of them counted one time only. In total, the top ten clones hold 30% to 35% of the sample.

Study-level results and caveats: The percentage of naive T cells measured by flow cytometry correlated strongly with observed TCR beta diversity. Estimates of total diversity based on one million sequenced T cells were considered lower bounds and underestimates. As age increased, observed TCR beta diversity per million T cells dropped in a roughly linear way, and a significant reduction was already evident by age 40. Because profiling used bulk unsorted PBMCs, naive and antigen-experienced compartments could not be compared conclusively. Because the CMV infection status of the donors was unknown, age-related changes in expanded clonotypes may potentially have been confounded. Compared with the aged group, the long-lived group had more naive CD4+ T cells, fewer expanded clones and increased TCR diversity, a pattern suggesting age selection.

The sequencing input was blood. Rearrangement joined TRBV5-5 to TRBJ2-3, and TRBD1 aligns with 7 junction nucleotides. The TCR sequence derives from a woman aged 55 to 70 in good health. The nucleotides read TGTGCCAGCAGCGCGGCAGGGGGTCGACGCACAGATACGCAGTATTTT. It specifies CASSAAGGRRTDTQYF.